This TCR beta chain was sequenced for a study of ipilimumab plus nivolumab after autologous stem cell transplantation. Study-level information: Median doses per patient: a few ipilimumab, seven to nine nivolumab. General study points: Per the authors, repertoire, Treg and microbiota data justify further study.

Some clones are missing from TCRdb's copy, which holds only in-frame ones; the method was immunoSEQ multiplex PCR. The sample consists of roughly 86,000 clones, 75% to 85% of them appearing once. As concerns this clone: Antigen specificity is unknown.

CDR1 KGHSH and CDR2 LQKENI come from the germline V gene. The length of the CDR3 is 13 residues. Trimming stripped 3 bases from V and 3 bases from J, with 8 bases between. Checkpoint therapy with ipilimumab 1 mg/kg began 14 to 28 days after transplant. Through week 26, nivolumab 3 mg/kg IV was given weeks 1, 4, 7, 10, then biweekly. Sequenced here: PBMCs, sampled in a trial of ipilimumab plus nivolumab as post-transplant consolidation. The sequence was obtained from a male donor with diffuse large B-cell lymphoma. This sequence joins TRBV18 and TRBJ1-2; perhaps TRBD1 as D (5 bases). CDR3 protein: CASSPGHDYGYTF. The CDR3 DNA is TGTGCCAGCTCACCCGGACACGACTATGGCTACACCTTC.